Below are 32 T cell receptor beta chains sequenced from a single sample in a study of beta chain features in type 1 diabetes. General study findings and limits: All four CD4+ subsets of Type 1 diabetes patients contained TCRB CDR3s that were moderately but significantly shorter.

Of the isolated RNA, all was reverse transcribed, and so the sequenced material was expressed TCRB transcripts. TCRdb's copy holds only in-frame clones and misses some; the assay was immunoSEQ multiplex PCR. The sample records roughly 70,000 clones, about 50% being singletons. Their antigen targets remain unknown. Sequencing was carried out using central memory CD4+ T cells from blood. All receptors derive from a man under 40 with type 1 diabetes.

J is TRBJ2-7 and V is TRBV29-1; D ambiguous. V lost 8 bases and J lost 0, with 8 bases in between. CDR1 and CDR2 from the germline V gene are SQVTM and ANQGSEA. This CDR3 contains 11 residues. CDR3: CSIRFSYEQYF. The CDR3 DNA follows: TGCAGCATCAGATTCTCCTACGAGCAGTACTTC.

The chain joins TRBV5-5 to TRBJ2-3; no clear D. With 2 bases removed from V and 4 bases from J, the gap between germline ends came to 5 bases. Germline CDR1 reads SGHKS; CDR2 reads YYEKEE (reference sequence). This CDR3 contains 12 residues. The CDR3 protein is CASSLQSDTQYF. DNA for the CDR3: TGTGCCAGCAGCTTACAGTCAGATACGCAGTATTTT.

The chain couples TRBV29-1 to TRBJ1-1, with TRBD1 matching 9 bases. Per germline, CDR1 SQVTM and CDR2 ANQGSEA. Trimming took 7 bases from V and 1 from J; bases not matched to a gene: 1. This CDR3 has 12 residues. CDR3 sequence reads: CSGGQGNTEAFF. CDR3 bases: TGCAGCGGGGGACAGGGGAACACTGAAGCTTTCTTT.

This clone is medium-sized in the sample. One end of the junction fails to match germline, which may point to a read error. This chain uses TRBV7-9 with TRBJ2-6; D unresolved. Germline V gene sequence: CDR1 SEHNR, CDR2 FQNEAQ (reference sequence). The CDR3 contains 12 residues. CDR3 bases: TGCTTCTTTAGCTCTGGGGCCAACGTCCTGACTTTC. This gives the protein CFFSSGANVLTF. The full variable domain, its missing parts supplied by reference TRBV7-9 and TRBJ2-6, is DTGVSQNPRHKITKRGQNVTFRCDPISEHNRLYWYRQTLGQGPEFLTYFQNEAQLEKSRLLSDRFSAERPKGSFSTLEIQRTEQGDSAMYLCFFSSGANVLTFGAGSRLTVL.

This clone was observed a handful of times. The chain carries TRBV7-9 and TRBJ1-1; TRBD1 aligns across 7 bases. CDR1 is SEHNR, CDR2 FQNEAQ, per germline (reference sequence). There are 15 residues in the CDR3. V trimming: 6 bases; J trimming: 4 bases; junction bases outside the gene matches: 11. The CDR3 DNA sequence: TGTGCCAGCAGGCCAGTAACAGGGGAAGCCACTGAAGCTTTCTTT. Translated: CASRPVTGEATEAFF.

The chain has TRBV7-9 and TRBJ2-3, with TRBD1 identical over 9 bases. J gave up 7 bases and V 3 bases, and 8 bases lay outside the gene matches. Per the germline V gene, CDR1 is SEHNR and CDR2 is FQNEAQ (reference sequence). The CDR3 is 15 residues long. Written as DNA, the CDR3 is TGTGCCAGCAGCTTGACAGGGGGGGACCCGAATACGCAGTATTTT. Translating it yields CASSLTGGDPNTQYF.

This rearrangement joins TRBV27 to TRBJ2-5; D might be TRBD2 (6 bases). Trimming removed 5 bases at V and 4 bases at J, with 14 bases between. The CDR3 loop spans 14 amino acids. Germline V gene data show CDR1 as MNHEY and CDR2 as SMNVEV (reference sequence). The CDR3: CASSTRESGETQYF. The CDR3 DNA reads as TGTGCCAGCAGTACCCGGGAGAGTGGAGAGACCCAGTACTTC.

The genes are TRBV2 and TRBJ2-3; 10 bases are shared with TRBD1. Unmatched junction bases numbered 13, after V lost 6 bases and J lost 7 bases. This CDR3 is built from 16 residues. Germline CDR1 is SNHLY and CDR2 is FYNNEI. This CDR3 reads CASSPPGTGERNTQYF. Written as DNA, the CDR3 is TGTGCCAGCAGCCCGCCGGGGACAGGGGAGAGGAATACGCAGTATTTT.

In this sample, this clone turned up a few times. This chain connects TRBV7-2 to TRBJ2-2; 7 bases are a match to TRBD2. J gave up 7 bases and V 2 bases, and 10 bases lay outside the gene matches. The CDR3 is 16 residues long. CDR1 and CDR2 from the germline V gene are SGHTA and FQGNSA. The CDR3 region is CASSLQSGRSGGELFF. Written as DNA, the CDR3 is TGTGCCAGCAGCTTACAGTCCGGGAGGAGCGGCGGGGAGCTGTTTTTT.

DNA for the CDR3: TGCAGCGTTGATAGAGGGAGTTTGAACGAGCAGTACTTC. Encoded protein: CSVDRGSLNEQYF. The chain combines TRBV29-1 with TRBJ2-7; a possible D gene is TRBD2 (5 bases). The germline gives CDR1 SQVTM, CDR2 ANQGSEA. This CDR3 comprises 13 residues. V was pared by 3 bases and J by 5 bases, with 14 bases between.

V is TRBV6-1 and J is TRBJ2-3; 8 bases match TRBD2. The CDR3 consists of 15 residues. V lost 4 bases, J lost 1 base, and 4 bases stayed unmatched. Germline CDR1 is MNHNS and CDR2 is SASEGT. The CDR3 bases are TGTGCCAGCAGTGTGGTGACTAGCGGCACAGATACGCAGTATTTT. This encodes CASSVVTSGTDTQYF.

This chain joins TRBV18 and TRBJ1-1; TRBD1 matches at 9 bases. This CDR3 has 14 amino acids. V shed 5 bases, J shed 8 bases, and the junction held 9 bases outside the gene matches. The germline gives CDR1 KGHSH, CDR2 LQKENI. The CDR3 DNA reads TGTGCCAGCTCAGAGACCGGGACAGGGTTCGAAGCTTTCTTT. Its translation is CASSETGTGFEAFF.

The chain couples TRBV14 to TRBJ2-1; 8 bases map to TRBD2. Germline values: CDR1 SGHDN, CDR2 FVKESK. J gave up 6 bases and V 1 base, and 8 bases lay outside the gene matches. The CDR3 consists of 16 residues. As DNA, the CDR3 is TGTGCCAGCAGCCAAGGCACAGCGGGAGTGATCAATGAGCAGTTCTTC. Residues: CASSQGTAGVINEQFF.

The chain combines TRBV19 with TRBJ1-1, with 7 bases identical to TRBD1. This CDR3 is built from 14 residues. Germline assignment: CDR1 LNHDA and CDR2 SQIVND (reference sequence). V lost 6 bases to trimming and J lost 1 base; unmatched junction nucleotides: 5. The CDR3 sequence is CASSSGDRNTEAFF. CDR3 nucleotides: TGTGCCAGTAGCTCCGGGGACAGGAACACTGAAGCTTTCTTT.

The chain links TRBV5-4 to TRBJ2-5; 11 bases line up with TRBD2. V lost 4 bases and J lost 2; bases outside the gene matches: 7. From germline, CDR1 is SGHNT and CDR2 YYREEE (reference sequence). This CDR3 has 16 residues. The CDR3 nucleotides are TGTGCCAGCAGCCACCTGGGACTAGCGGAACAAGAGACCCAGTACTTC. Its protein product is CASSHLGLAEQETQYF.

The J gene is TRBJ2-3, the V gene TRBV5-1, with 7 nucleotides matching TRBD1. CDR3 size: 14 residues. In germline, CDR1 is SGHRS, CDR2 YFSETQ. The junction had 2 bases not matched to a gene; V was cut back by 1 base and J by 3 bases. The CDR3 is CASSLPGGTDTQYF. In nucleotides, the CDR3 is TGCGCCAGCAGCTTGCCAGGGGGAACAGATACGCAGTATTTT.

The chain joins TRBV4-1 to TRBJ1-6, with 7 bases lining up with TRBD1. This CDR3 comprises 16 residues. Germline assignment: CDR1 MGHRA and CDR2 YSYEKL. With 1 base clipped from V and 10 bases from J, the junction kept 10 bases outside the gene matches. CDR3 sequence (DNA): TGCGCCAGCAGCCAAGGGGGACAGACTTTTAACTCACCCCTCCACTTT. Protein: CASSQGGQTFNSPLHF.

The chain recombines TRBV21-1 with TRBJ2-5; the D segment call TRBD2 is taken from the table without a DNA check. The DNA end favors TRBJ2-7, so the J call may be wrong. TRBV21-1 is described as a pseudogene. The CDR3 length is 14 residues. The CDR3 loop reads CASSKALEAYEQYF. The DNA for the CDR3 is TGTGCCAGCAGCAAAGCCCTCGAGGCCTACGAGCAGTACTTC.

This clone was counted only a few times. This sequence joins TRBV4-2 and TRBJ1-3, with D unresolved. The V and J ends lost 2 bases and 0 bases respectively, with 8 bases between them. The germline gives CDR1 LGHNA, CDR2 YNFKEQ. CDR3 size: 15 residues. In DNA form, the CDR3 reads TGTGCCAGCAGCCAACCAGCGAGCTCTGGAAACACCATATATTTT. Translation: CASSQPASSGNTIYF.

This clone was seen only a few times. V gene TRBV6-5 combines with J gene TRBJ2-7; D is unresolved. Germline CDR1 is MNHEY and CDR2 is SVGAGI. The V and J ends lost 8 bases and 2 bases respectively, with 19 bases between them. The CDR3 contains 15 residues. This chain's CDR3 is CASGKDSNPAYEQYF. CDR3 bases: TGTGCCAGCGGAAAGGATAGCAACCCCGCCTACGAGCAGTACTTC.

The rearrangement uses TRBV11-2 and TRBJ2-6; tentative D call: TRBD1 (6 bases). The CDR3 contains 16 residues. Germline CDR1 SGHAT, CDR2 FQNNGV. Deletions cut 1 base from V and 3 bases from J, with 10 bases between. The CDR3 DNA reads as TGTGCCAGCAGCTTAGGTCCAGGGGTTGGGGCCAACGTCCTGACTTTC. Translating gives CASSLGPGVGANVLTF.

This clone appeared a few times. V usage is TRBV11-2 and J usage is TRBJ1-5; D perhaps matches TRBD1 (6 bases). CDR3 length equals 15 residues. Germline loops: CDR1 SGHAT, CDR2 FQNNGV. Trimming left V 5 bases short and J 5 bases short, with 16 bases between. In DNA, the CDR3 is TGTGCCAGCAGCCCGGACAGCCGGCAATATCAGCCCCAGCATTTT. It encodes CASSPDSRQYQPQHF.

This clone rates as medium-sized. The DNA for the CDR3 is TGTGCCAGCAGCCCCCGAGGGCTAGCGGGAGTGAACAATGAGCAGTTCTTC. Translated, it gives CASSPRGLAGVNNEQFF. This chain joins TRBV7-7 and TRBJ2-1, with 10 bases matching TRBD2. Per germline, CDR1 SSHAT and CDR2 FNYEAQ (reference sequence). With V trimmed by 5 bases and J by 5 bases, 12 bases remained unmatched. The CDR3 contains 17 residues. Drawing the rest from reference TRBV7-7 and TRBJ2-1, the complete variable domain is GAGVSQSPRYKVTKRGQDVTLRCDPISSHATLYWYQQALGQGPEFLTYFNYEAQPDKSGLPSDRFSAERPEGSISTLTIQRTEQRDSAMYRCASSPRGLAGVNNEQFFGPGTRLTVL.

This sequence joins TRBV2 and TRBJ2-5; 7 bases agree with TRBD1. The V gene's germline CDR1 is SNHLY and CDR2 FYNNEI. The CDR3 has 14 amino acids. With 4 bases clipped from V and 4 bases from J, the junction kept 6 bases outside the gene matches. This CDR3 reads CASSVTGNPETQYF. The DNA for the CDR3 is TGTGCCAGCAGTGTGACAGGGAACCCAGAGACCCAGTACTTC.

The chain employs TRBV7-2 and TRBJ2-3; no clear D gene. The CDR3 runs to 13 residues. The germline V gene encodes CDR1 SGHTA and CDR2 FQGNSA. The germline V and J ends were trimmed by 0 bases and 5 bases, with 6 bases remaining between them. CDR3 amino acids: CASSLAARDTQYF. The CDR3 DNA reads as TGTGCCAGCAGCTTAGCCGCGCGAGATACGCAGTATTTT. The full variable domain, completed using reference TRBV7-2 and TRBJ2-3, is GAGVSQSPSNKVTEKGKDVELRCDPISGHTALYWYRQSLGQGLEFLIYFQGNSAPDKSGLPSDRFSAERTGGSVSTLTIQRTQQEDSAVYLCASSLAARDTQYFGPGTRLTVL.

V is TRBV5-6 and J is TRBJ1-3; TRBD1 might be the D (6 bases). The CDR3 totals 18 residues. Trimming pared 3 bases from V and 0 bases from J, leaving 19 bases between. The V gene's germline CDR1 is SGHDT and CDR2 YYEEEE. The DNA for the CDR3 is TGTGCCAGCAGCTGGGGGGGCAGGGGACGACTCTCTGGAAACACCATATATTTT. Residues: CASSWGGRGRLSGNTIYF.

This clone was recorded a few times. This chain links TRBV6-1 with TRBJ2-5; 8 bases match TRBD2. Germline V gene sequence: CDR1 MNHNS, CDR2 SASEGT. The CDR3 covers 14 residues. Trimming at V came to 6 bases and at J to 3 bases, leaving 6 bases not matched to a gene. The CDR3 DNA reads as TGTGCCAGCAGGGAAAGGGGACTAGAAGAGACCCAGTACTTC. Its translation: CASRERGLEETQYF.

This chain's CDR3 is CASSGGRSGRTYEQYF. The CDR3 coding sequence is TGTGCCAGCAGTGGAGGCCGGAGCGGGCGAACCTACGAGCAGTACTTC. This chain connects TRBV2 to TRBJ2-5; TRBD2 might be the D (6 bases). The end of the DNA aligns better with TRBJ2-7, so the J call may be wrong. Germline assignment: CDR1 SNHLY and CDR2 FYNNEI. This CDR3 comprises 16 residues.

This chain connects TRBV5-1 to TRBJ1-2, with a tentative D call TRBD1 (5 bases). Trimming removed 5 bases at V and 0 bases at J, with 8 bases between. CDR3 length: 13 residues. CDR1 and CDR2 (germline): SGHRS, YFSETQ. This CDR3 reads CASRRDSNYGYTF. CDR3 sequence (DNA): TGCGCCAGCAGGAGGGACTCTAACTATGGCTACACCTTC.

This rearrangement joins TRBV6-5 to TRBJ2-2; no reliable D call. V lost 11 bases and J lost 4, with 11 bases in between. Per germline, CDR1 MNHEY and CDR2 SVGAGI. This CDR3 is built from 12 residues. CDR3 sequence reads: CALGRSTGELFF. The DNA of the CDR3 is TGTGCCCTAGGCAGAAGCACCGGGGAGCTGTTTTTT.

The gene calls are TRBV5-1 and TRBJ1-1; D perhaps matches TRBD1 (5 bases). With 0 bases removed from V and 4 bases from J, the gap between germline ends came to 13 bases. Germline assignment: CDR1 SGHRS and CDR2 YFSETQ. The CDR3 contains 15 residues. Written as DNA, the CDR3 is TGCGCCAGCAGCTTGGGGGCGGGGGACGGCACTGAAGCTTTCTTT. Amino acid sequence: CASSLGAGDGTEAFF. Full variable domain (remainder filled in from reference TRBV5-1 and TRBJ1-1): KAGVTQTPRYLIKTRGQQVTLSCSPISGHRSVSWYQQTPGQGLQFLFEYFSETQRNKGNFPGRFSGRQFSNSRSEMNVSTLELGDSALYLCASSLGAGDGTEAFFGQGTRLTVV.

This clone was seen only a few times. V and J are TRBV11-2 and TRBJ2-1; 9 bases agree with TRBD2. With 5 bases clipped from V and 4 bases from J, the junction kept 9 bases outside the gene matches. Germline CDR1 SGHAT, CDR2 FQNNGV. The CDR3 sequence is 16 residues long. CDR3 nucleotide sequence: TGTGCCAGCAGCCTCCTTGCGGGAGGGAGATACAATGAGCAGTTCTTC. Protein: CASSLLAGGRYNEQFF. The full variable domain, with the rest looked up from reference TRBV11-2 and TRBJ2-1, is EAGVAQSPRYKIIEKRQSVAFWCNPISGHATLYWYQQILGQGPKLLIQFQNNGVVDDSQLPKDRFSAERLKGVDSTLKIQPAKLEDSAVYLCASSLLAGGRYNEQFFGPGTRLTVL.